A single sample gave rise to the 9 T cell receptor beta chains below, sequenced in a study of blood T cell repertoires in COVID-19. TCRdb's copy holds only in-frame clones and misses some; the assay was immunoSEQ multiplex PCR. The sample shows about 350,000 clones, more than 75% of them seen only once. Sequenced: PBMCs or T cells enriched from blood (not recorded which). The receptor set was obtained from a woman younger than 45 who had recovered from COVID-19.

The J gene is TRBJ1-2, the V gene TRBV12-3 or TRBV12-4; D ambiguous. V was cut by 6 bases and J by 3 bases, with 11 bases left in between. CDR3 length: 13 residues. This CDR3 is CASSSLMDYGYTF. The CDR3 DNA follows: TGTGCCAGCAGCTCACTTATGGACTATGGCTACACCTTC.

The chain links TRBV6-2 or TRBV6-3 to TRBJ2-7; D may be TRBD2 (7 bases). V shed 5 bases and J shed 0 bases, with 17 bases lying between them. This CDR3 contains 16 residues. CDR1 and CDR2 (germline): MNHEY, SVGEGT. CDR3 loop: CASSDTGTTGSYEQYF. The CDR3 region has the DNA TGTGCCAGCAGTGATACAGGGACTACCGGCTCCTACGAGCAGTACTTC.

In regard to this clone: Other nucleotide sequences in the sample specify the same CDR3. V is TRBV2 and J is TRBJ2-7; 7 bases map to TRBD1. Trimming took 7 bases from V and 3 from J; bases not matched to a gene: 9. In germline, CDR1 is SNHLY, CDR2 FYNNEI. The CDR3 runs to 14 residues. The CDR3, as DNA: TGTGCCAGCACCAACCGGGACAGAGGCTACGAGCAGTACTTC. Residues: CASTNRDRGYEQYF.

The chain combines TRBV19 with TRBJ1-2, with a possible D match to TRBD1 (5 bases). Per the germline V gene, CDR1 is LNHDA and CDR2 is SQIVND (reference sequence). The CDR3 has 15 amino acids. V gave up 3 bases and J gave up 7 bases, with 18 bases separating them. The CDR3 nucleotides read TGTGCCAGTAGTATCCGCCGCGGGGCCACAGGTGGCTACACCTTC. This gives the protein CASSIRRGATGGYTF.

V usage is TRBV28 and J usage is TRBJ2-7; D is perhaps TRBD1 (5 bases). The CDR3 extends over 16 amino acids. Germline loops: CDR1 MDHEN, CDR2 SYDVKM. The V end lost 5 bases, the J end lost 0 bases, and 17 bases lay between the germline ends. The CDR3 DNA follows: TGTGCCAGCAGTCCGCGCCAGGGAACAAGCTCCTACGAGCAGTACTTC. Its translation: CASSPRQGTSSYEQYF.

The chain recombines TRBV14 with TRBJ1-1, with D perhaps matching TRBD1 (5 bases). Trimming cost V 0 bases and J 2 bases, with 19 bases left between them. The CDR3 sequence is 18 residues long. Germline-derived CDR1 and CDR2 are SGHDN and FVKESK. CDR3 bases: TGTGCCAGCAGCCAAGATTTTGACTCGAGACAGATAAACACTGAAGCTTTCTTT. Residues: CASSQDFDSRQINTEAFF.

The rearrangement joins TRBV20-1 to TRBJ2-3; the match to TRBD2 covers 12 bases. The V segment lost 3 bases and the J segment 10 bases; nucleotides outside the gene matches: 8. Germline assignment: CDR1 DFQATT and CDR2 SNEGSKA (reference sequence). The CDR3 consists of 14 residues. The CDR3 DNA is TGCAGTGCTAGTATACTAGCGGGAGGAAGGGCGCAGTATTTT. Protein: CSASILAGGRAQYF.

This chain links TRBV2 with TRBJ1-6; 8 bases fit TRBD1. Germline values: CDR1 SNHLY, CDR2 FYNNEI. CDR3 size: 15 residues. Trimming at V came to 5 bases and at J to 5 bases, leaving 5 bases not matched to a gene. The CDR3 DNA reads TGTGCCAGCAGTCCCCGGACAGGGAATAATTCACCCCTCCACTTT. Protein: CASSPRTGNNSPLHF.

This clone was found a few times. The junction differs from germline at one of its ends, possibly a read error. The rearrangement joins TRBV7-7 to TRBJ2-5, with D possibly TRBD2 on 6 matching bases. The germline V gene encodes CDR1 SSHAT and CDR2 FNYEAQ (reference sequence). The CDR3 sequence is 15 residues long. The CDR3 protein is CASSLGRGYQETQYF. The CDR3 bases are TGTGCTAGCAGCTTAGGACGGGGGTACCAAGAGACCCAGTACTTC.